Below, 12 T cell receptor beta chains from the same sample are listed, as sequenced in a study of T cell responses to AZD1222 COVID-19 vaccine (dated by TCRdb to about 2021). The sample's time point, from its label and the paper: baseline before first vaccination. The method behind the library was the immunoSEQ multiplex PCR assay. The table comes from immuneACCESS by way of TCRdb, which keeps in-frame sequences with V and J called. Part of the clones is missing from these tables; in studies checked, under half for an unresolved V gene and the rest for unknown reasons. This sample lists 85,000 to 130,000 clones; 75% to 90% were detected once. The ten top clones hold around a sixth of the sample. The sample in question was peripheral blood, obtained on day 0 of AZD1222 vaccination. The source of these receptors is an adult in good health.

J is TRBJ1-2 and V is TRBV6-5; possibly TRBD1 for D (5 bases). The germline V gene encodes CDR1 MNHEY and CDR2 SVGAGI. V dropped 6 bases and J dropped 2 bases, with 13 bases sitting between them. The CDR3 loop spans 14 amino acids. This chain's CDR3 is CASSRLGHNYGYTF. The CDR3 DNA reads TGTGCCAGCAGCCGACTAGGACACAACTATGGCTACACCTTC.

This clone has just one count. The rearrangement links TRBV18 to TRBJ2-7, with D perhaps matching TRBD1 or TRBD2 (6 bases each). Germline CDR1 reads KGHSH; CDR2 reads LQKENI. The V and J ends lost 6 bases and 0 bases respectively, with 15 bases between them. The CDR3 covers 15 residues. The CDR3 DNA reads as TGTGCCAGCTCCCCCCGGGGGCATAGCTCCTACGAGCAGTACTTC. Encoded protein: CASSPRGHSSYEQYF.

This clone occurred once. The chain employs TRBV7-8 and TRBJ2-5; tentatively, D is TRBD2 (7 bases). Germline V gives CDR1 SGHVS, CDR2 FQNEAQ. Trimming left V 4 bases short and J 5 bases short, with 26 bases between. CDR3 length: 18 amino acids. The CDR3 loop is CASSSPRTSGGAGETQYF. The CDR3 nucleotides read TGTGCCAGCAGCTCCCCAAGGACTAGTGGGGGGGCCGGGGAGACCCAGTACTTC.

The chain recombines TRBV5-1 with TRBJ1-1; weak D call: TRBD1 (5 bases). The CDR3 is 14 amino acids. V lost 3 bases to trimming and J lost 1 base, with 10 bases between them. Germline CDR1 reads SGHRS; CDR2 reads YFSETQ. The CDR3 sequence: CASSSTVSNTEAFF. In nucleotides, the CDR3 is TGCGCCAGCAGCTCGACAGTATCGAACACTGAAGCTTTCTTT.

This rearrangement joins TRBV29-1 to TRBJ1-2; a weak D match, TRBD1 (6 bases). Germline-derived CDR1 and CDR2 are SQVTM and ANQGSEA. The CDR3 runs to 14 residues. Trimming stripped 3 bases from V and 0 bases from J, with 11 bases between. CDR3 protein: CSVEVRGANYGYTF. CDR3 nucleotides: TGCAGCGTTGAGGTCAGGGGCGCTAACTATGGCTACACCTTC.

The genes are TRBV10-3 and TRBJ2-7; 8 bases map to TRBD2. The V and J ends lost 11 bases and 6 bases, in that order; junction bases with no gene match: 21. The CDR3 sequence is 16 residues long. CDR1 is ENHRY and CDR2 is SYGVKD in the germline V gene. CDR3 protein: CASRGTSGDRVPEQYF. For the CDR3, the DNA is TGTGCCTCCCGAGGGACTAGTGGGGACCGGGTCCCCGAGCAGTACTTC.

The chain employs TRBV3-1 (or the pseudogene TRBV3-2) and TRBJ2-7; D is uncertain. CDR1 and CDR2 (germline): LGHDT, YNNKEL (reference sequence). V was shortened by 1 base and J by 1 base, with 5 bases between the two germline ends. This CDR3 is 13 amino acids long. The DNA of the CDR3 is TGTGCCAGCAGCCAAGGTCCTTCCTACGAGCAGTACTTC. Residues: CASSQGPSYEQYF.

This chain uses TRBV29-1 with TRBJ2-5; no clear D. V lost 1 base to trimming and J lost 1 base, with 7 bases between them. The CDR3 is made up of 13 amino acids. Germline values: CDR1 SQVTM, CDR2 ANQGSEA. The CDR3 is CSVEGASQETQYF. The CDR3, as DNA: TGCAGCGTTGAAGGGGCCAGCCAAGAGACCCAGTACTTC. The full variable domain, completed using reference TRBV29-1 and TRBJ2-5, is SAVISQKPSRDICQRGTSLTIQCQVDSQVTMMFWYRQQPGQSLTLIATANQGSEATYESGFVIDKFPISRPNLTFSTLTVSNMSPEDSSIYLCSVEGASQETQYFGPGTRLLVL.

This clone has only one observation. The chain combines TRBV9 with TRBJ2-1; D may be TRBD1 or TRBD2 (5 bases each). The CDR3 has 12 residues. Germline V gene data show CDR1 as SGDLS and CDR2 as YYNGEE. Between the trimmed V and J ends, which lost 2 bases and 9 bases, there was a span of 9 bases. The CDR3 DNA follows: TGTGCCAGCAGCGTGGGGGTGGGTGAGCAGTTCTTC. Residues: CASSVGVGEQFF. The complete variable domain, with remaining parts taken from reference TRBV9 and TRBJ2-1, reads DSGVTQTPKHLITATGQRVTLRCSPRSGDLSVYWYQQSLDQGLQFLIQYYNGEERAKGNILERFSAQQFPDLHSELNLSSLELGDSALYFCASSVGVGEQFFGPGTRLTVL.

This chain uses TRBV27 with TRBJ1-1, with D possibly being TRBD1 (5 bases). CDR3 length equals 14 residues. Deletions cut 4 bases from V and 11 bases from J, with 20 bases between. Germline CDR1 reads MNHEY; CDR2 reads SMNVEV (reference sequence). CDR3 residues: CASSWTRRRQRAFF. The DNA of the CDR3 is TGTGCCAGCAGTTGGACACGCCGACGACAAAGGGCTTTCTTT.

This chain uses TRBV5-1 with TRBJ2-1; no reliable D call. This CDR3 region has 16 residues. Deletions cut 4 bases from V and 5 bases from J, with 19 bases between. Germline V gene data show CDR1 as SGHRS and CDR2 as YFSETQ. This chain's CDR3 is CASSLGVAKHNNEQFF. The CDR3 DNA reads TGCGCCAGCAGCCTTGGAGTCGCTAAACACAACAATGAGCAGTTCTTC.

V is TRBV11-2 and J is TRBJ2-7, with D tentatively TRBD2 (6 bases). This CDR3 is 18 amino acids long. The germline V and J ends were trimmed by 6 bases and 2 bases, with 26 bases remaining between them. Per the germline V gene, CDR1 is SGHAT and CDR2 is FQNNGV. The CDR3 spells CASSKTGFSGGKPYEQYF. For the CDR3, the DNA is TGTGCCAGCAGTAAAACGGGCTTTAGTGGGGGGAAACCCTACGAGCAGTACTTC.